Below are 14 T cell receptor beta chains sequenced from a single sample in a study of blood T cell repertoires in COVID-19. TCRdb keeps only in-frame clones here, not all; method: immunoSEQ multiplex PCR. The sample lists 340,000 or so clones; 87% were seen once. Sequencing used peripheral blood. All receptors come from a man in his fifties or sixties with active or convalescent COVID-19.

This chain uses TRBV5-6 with TRBJ1-1; 7 bases are a match to TRBD1. Germline V lookup: CDR1 SGHDT, CDR2 YYEEEE. The V gene end was trimmed by 4 bases and the J gene end by 0 bases; junction bases not matched to a gene: 3. The CDR3 extends over 14 amino acids. CDR3 amino acids: CASSATGLNTEAFF. CDR3 bases: TGTGCCAGCAGCGCGACAGGGTTGAACACTGAAGCTTTCTTT.

The J gene is TRBJ1-5, the V gene TRBV5-1; TRBD1 matches 7 bases. There are 20 residues in the CDR3. Germline lookup yields CDR1 SGHRS and CDR2 YFSETQ. The trim removed 4 bases at V and 2 bases at J, leaving 21 bases unmatched. CDR3 DNA sequence: TGCGCCAGCAGCCCTCGAAGTTGGCTTCTCCGGGACAGAGGCAATCAGCCCCAGCATTTT. Amino acids: CASSPRSWLLRDRGNQPQHF.

With respect to this clone: This CDR3 is also generated by other DNA sequences in the sample. This chain uses TRBV6-5 with TRBJ2-3; the match to TRBD1 covers 7 bases. CDR1 is MNHEY, CDR2 SVGAGI, per germline. V lost 0 bases, J lost 0 bases, and 0 bases stayed unmatched. CDR3 length: 15 amino acids. The CDR3 protein is CASSYSTGSTDTQYF. The DNA for the CDR3 is TGTGCCAGCAGTTACTCGACAGGGAGCACAGATACGCAGTATTTT.

This chain links TRBV19 with TRBJ1-6, with a possible D match to TRBD1 (5 bases). Trimming cost V 5 bases and J 10 bases, with 12 bases left between them. This CDR3 region has 13 residues. Germline CDR1 is LNHDA and CDR2 is SQIVND (reference sequence). CDR3 in amino acids: CASSLQAYSPLHF. CDR3 bases: TGTGCCAGTAGTCTACAGGCCTACTCACCCCTCCACTTT.

The chain employs TRBV5-6 and TRBJ2-6; tentative D call: TRBD1 (6 bases). The CDR3 is 15 amino acids. Trimming shortened V by 4 bases and J by 1 base, and 9 bases separated the two germline ends. Germline CDR1 reads SGHDT; CDR2 reads YYEEEE. The CDR3 region has the DNA TGTGCCAGCAGCGAACAGGGTTCTGGGGCCAACGTCCTGACTTTC. Encoded protein: CASSEQGSGANVLTF.

The V and J genes are TRBV2 and TRBJ1-1; D gene ambiguous. Trimming removed 6 bases at V and 0 bases at J, with 5 bases between. The CDR3 is 12 amino acids. CDR1 SNHLY and CDR2 FYNNEI come from the germline V gene. In nucleotides, the CDR3 is TGTGCCAGCAGACAGATGAACACTGAAGCTTTCTTT. It encodes CASRQMNTEAFF. Supplemented by reference TRBV2 and TRBJ1-1, the full variable domain reads EPEVTQTPSHQVTQMGQEVILRCVPISNHLYFYWYRQILGQKVEFLVSFYNNEISEKSEIFDDQFSVERPDGSNFTLKIRSTKLEDSAMYFCASRQMNTEAFFGQGTRLTVV.

V usage is TRBV30 and J usage is TRBJ2-3; D may be TRBD2 (6 bases). Trimming shortened V by 8 bases and J by 3 bases, and 15 bases separated the two germline ends. Per the germline V gene, CDR1 is GTSNPN and CDR2 is SVGIG (reference sequence). The CDR3 contains 13 residues. The CDR3 sequence is CAEGRMGTDTQYF. CDR3 sequence (DNA): TGTGCCGAGGGGAGGATGGGTACAGATACGCAGTATTTT.

This clone was counted a single time. This rearrangement joins TRBV3-1 (or the pseudogene TRBV3-2) to TRBJ1-2; 12 nucleotides agree with TRBD1. The CDR3 length is 16 residues. Trimming at V came to 3 bases and at J to 8 bases, leaving 10 bases not matched to a gene. The V gene's germline CDR1 is LGHDT and CDR2 YNNKEL (reference sequence). CDR3 residues: CASSQMGDRGHKGYTF. The CDR3 DNA sequence: TGTGCCAGCAGCCAGATGGGGGACAGGGGGCACAAAGGCTACACCTTC.

This rearrangement joins TRBV25-1 to TRBJ2-3; no clear D gene. The CDR3 is made up of 16 amino acids. The V end lost 1 base, the J end lost 0 bases, and 11 bases lay between the germline ends. Per the germline V gene, CDR1 is MGHDK and CDR2 is SYGVNS. The CDR3 bases are TGTGCCAGCAGTGAATCGGAGACGGCTAGCACAGATACGCAGTATTTT. It codes for CASSESETASTDTQYF.

J is TRBJ1-3 and V is TRBV29-1; D unresolved. Germline CDR1 reads SQVTM; CDR2 reads ANQGSEA. The CDR3 consists of 16 residues. The ends were cut back, 4 bases at V and 0 bases at J, with 16 bases in the middle. For the CDR3, the DNA is TGCAGCGTTGCCCCTGCCTACGATTACTCTGGAAACACCATATATTTT. Translating gives CSVAPAYDYSGNTIYF.

The V gene is TRBV19, the J gene TRBJ2-5; 11 nucleotides align to TRBD1. Germline assignment: CDR1 LNHDA and CDR2 SQIVND (reference sequence). J gave up 2 bases and V 8 bases, and 16 bases lay outside the gene matches. The CDR3 extends over 18 amino acids. CDR3 coding DNA: TGTGCCAGTCCACTGCTCGAAATCCGGGACAGGGGGCAAGAGACCCAGTACTTC. This sequence encodes CASPLLEIRDRGQETQYF.

V usage is TRBV29-1 and J usage is TRBJ2-4; D gene unclear. V gave up 6 bases and J gave up 8 bases, with 11 bases separating them. The V gene's germline CDR1 is SQVTM and CDR2 ANQGSEA. There are 11 residues in the CDR3. This chain's CDR3 is CSVEAVDIQYF. In DNA, the CDR3 is TGCAGCGTCGAGGCGGTAGACATTCAGTACTTC.

This clone was seen only a few times. CDR3 in amino acids: CASSLGEQGNTEAFF. CDR3 nucleotide sequence: TGTGCCAGCAGCTTGGGAGAACAGGGGAACACTGAAGCTTTCTTT. The chain employs TRBV5-4 and TRBJ1-1; tentative D call: TRBD1 (6 bases). Looked up from germline, CDR1 is SGHNT and CDR2 is YYREEE (reference sequence). The V end lost 0 bases, the J end lost 1 base, and 10 bases lay between the germline ends. The CDR3 is made up of 15 amino acids.

A few counts support this clone. The chain couples TRBV12-3 or TRBV12-4 to TRBJ1-2; 7 bases agree with TRBD1. The J segment lost 4 bases and the V segment lost 4 bases, leaving 3 bases of the junction unmatched. This CDR3 region has 13 residues. The CDR3 sequence is CASSSGGSYGYTF. The DNA for the CDR3 is TGTGCCAGCAGTTCAGGGGGTAGCTATGGCTACACCTTC.